This note documents a single T cell receptor (beta chain) sequence. Its antigen remains undetermined. No base-level quality is on record; no much larger clone is a single base apart. This sample was included in a study of regulatory T cells in long-lasting Graves disease (dated by TCRdb to the early 2020s). Notes on the research overall: Persistent Graves' disease meant more than 5 years of antithyroid drug treatment with TSH receptor autoantibodies that stayed positive. Peripheral blood TCR sequencing and RNA sequencing compared persistent Graves' disease patients with newly diagnosed Graves' disease patients. The study took place in China and was registered as a clinical trial. A total of 33 samples underwent TCR sequencing: some 13 from persistent and roughly 20 from newly diagnosed Graves' disease patients. In the clinical cohort, patients with persistent Graves' disease had used antithyroid drugs for an average of around 9.9 years.

The germline V gene (reference sequence) gives CDR1 as LGHDT and CDR2 as YNNKEL. V is pruned by 2 bases and J by 2 bases, leaving 5 bases of the junction without a gene match. The CDR3 runs 15 amino acids, cysteine and phenylalanine included. CDR3 DNA only is kept here, 45 bases in frame from base 1. Receptor libraries were prepared by multiplex PCR. TCRdb shows the sequencer as Illumina HiSeq 4000. To build TCR beta libraries, CDR3 regions were amplified by Arm-PCR using iRepertoire HTBI primers. Before sequencing, the PCR products underwent gel purification. Per the source publication's procedure: Gene usage analysis of CDR3 amino acid clonotypes used the 50 to 70 TRBV and about 15 TRBJ segments found across samples. COPE and FqMerger were used to merge filtered high-quality paired reads into contigs. Contigs were aligned with BLAST to IMGT TRBV, TRBD and TRBJ reference genes, and CDR3 was defined per IMGT. Any clonotype with a frequency above 0.1% was counted as a highly expanded clone. Shannon entropy served as the measure of repertoire diversity, while the Gini coefficient captured V-J evenness. Public clonotypes were defined as clonotypes shared by more than one individual. Clones were called with MiXCR by TCRdb after fastp trimmed the public reads at Q25, and only in-frame beta chains were retained. Identical CDR3 proteins give one entry, which carries the most common genes and DNA. The V and J calls were determined by TCRdb, not by the authors. The sample data list more than 650,000 distinct CDR3 sequences, and 30% of these were observed just once. Clones ranked in the top ten supply 35% to 55% of the sample.

Overall results and qualifications from the work: Persistent patients shared more public clonotypes among themselves (around 2,800) than newly diagnosed patients did (about 900). Only the TCR beta chain was sequenced and analyzed. The authors noted that the small sample size was a limitation that may lower accuracy. Persistent Graves' disease patients showed lower TCR Shannon entropy and fewer highly expanded clones than newly diagnosed patients, suggesting clonal expansion. TRBV28, TRBJ1-2 and TRBJ2-5 were preferentially used in persistent disease, while TRBV20-1 and TRBJ2-1 were favored in newly diagnosed disease. The study examined only peripheral blood because the primary lesion, thyroid tissue, could not be accessed.

The sample's time point, from its label and the paper: persistent/refractory GD, antithyroid drugs over 5 years with positive TRAb. For both TCR sequencing and RNA sequencing, RNA was extracted from PBMCs in TRIzol. Graves' disease was diagnosed according to American Thyroid Association guidelines. The patients came from an endocrinology department in Xi'an, China. From each patient, around 9 milliliters of peripheral blood was collected into an EDTA anticoagulant tube. Ficoll Paque Plus density gradient separation was used to isolate PBMCs, and no further T cell sorting was performed. An Agilent 2100 Bioanalyzer and agarose gel were used to check RNA quality, while a NanoDrop 2000 measured RNA concentration.

Here the sequenced sample was peripheral blood mononuclear cells (PBMCs), taken when the disease was refractory, from a patient treated with antithyroid drugs. The receptor comes from a female donor with Graves disease. The chain joins TRBV3-1 to TRBJ1-2; 7 of the junction bases match TRBD1. The DNA sequence reads TGTGCCAGCAGCCAAATGGACAGGAGGAACTATGGCTACACCTTC. The encoded protein is CASSQMDRRNYGYTF.